Below are 13 T cell receptor beta chains sequenced from a single sample in a study of cytomegalovirus exposure and HLA in healthy donors. The primer mix had 60 Vbeta and 13 Jbeta primers. Profiled with immunoSEQ multiplex PCR; TCRdb holds only in-frame clones, not every one. The sample lists under 150,000 clones; approximately 83% were seen once. Sample: PBMCs. These receptors were obtained from a young woman in good health and CMV-seronegative.

The chain employs TRBV5-1 and TRBJ2-3; TRBD1 might be the D (5 bases). V was cut by 0 bases and J by 8 bases, with 13 bases left in between. The CDR3 contains 14 residues. CDR1 SGHRS and CDR2 YFSETQ come from the germline V gene. In DNA, the CDR3 is TGCGCCAGCAGCTTGGCCGAGGAGCAGGGTACGCAGTATTTT. This sequence encodes CASSLAEEQGTQYF.

CDR3 in amino acids: CASSPHQSGSYEQYF. As DNA, the CDR3 is TGTGCCAGCAGCCCCCACCAAAGCGGGAGCTACGAGCAGTACTTC. The rearrangement links TRBV7-2 to TRBJ2-7, with 8 bases fitting TRBD2. This CDR3 spans 15 amino acids. The V segment lost 5 bases and the J segment 3 bases; nucleotides outside the gene matches: 9. The V gene's germline CDR1 is SGHTA and CDR2 FQGNSA.

This clone was counted a few times. CDR3 sequence reads: CASSAGIGEQFF. The CDR3 nucleotides are TGTGCCAGCAGTGCCGGGATCGGTGAGCAGTTCTTC. V is TRBV2 and J is TRBJ2-1, with a tentative D call TRBD2 (5 bases). V was pared by 4 bases and J by 9 bases, with 10 bases between. CDR1 and CDR2 (germline): SNHLY, FYNNEI. This CDR3 has 12 amino acids. Together with reference TRBV2 and TRBJ2-1, the CDR3 gives the full variable domain: EPEVTQTPSHQVTQMGQEVILRCVPISNHLYFYWYRQILGQKVEFLVSFYNNEISEKSEIFDDQFSVERPDGSNFTLKIRSTKLEDSAMYFCASSAGIGEQFFGPGTRLTVL.

The chain links TRBV11-2 to TRBJ1-5, with D perhaps TRBD1 (6 bases). Germline CDR1 is SGHAT and CDR2 is FQNNGV. Trimming took off 6 bases at V and 3 bases at J, with 12 bases between the two ends. The CDR3 length is 14 residues. CDR3 sequence: CASSNGQNNQPQHF. The CDR3 coding sequence is TGTGCCAGCAGTAACGGACAGAACAATCAGCCCCAGCATTTT.

This chain uses TRBV19 with TRBJ2-5; 8 nucleotides line up with TRBD1. In germline, CDR1 is LNHDA, CDR2 SQIVND (reference sequence). The CDR3 has 13 amino acids. V dropped 6 bases and J dropped 5; count of bases not matched to a gene: 5. CDR3 sequence (DNA): TGTGCCAGTAGCAGGGGGCAGGGGGAGACCCAGTACTTC. Residues: CASSRGQGETQYF.

The rearrangement joins TRBV28 to TRBJ1-1; D may be TRBD1 (5 bases). Germline lookup yields CDR1 MDHEN and CDR2 SYDVKM. Trimming left V 4 bases short and J 5 bases short, with 17 bases between. This CDR3 contains 15 residues. CDR3 amino acids: CASSSPPAGRTEAFF. CDR3 sequence (DNA): TGTGCCAGCAGTTCCCCCCCGGCAGGGAGGACTGAAGCTTTCTTT.

This chain joins TRBV15 and TRBJ1-2; 7 bases agree with TRBD1. With V trimmed by 3 bases and J by 7 bases, 11 bases remained unmatched. Germline CDR1 is LNHNV and CDR2 is YYDKDF (reference sequence). The CDR3 extends over 15 amino acids. The CDR3 sequence is CATSSIPQGPSGYTF. The DNA for the CDR3 is TGTGCCACCAGCAGTATACCACAGGGGCCCTCTGGCTACACCTTC.

The chain combines TRBV7-9 with TRBJ1-2; no reliable D call. The CDR3 length is 15 residues. Trimming took 5 bases from V and 7 from J, leaving 20 bases between them. The V gene's germline CDR1 is SEHNR and CDR2 FQNEAQ (reference sequence). Here the CDR3 reads CASSRNMRDEGGYTF. Written as DNA, the CDR3 is TGTGCCAGCAGCCGGAATATGAGGGATGAAGGTGGCTACACCTTC.

The chain has TRBV13 and TRBJ2-7; TRBD2 matches at 11 bases. In germline, CDR1 is PRHDT, CDR2 FYEKMQ (reference sequence). The CDR3 is 15 amino acids. V dropped 0 bases and J dropped 4; count of bases not matched to a gene: 2. The CDR3 sequence is CASSLGRTSGYEQYF. CDR3 bases: TGTGCCAGCAGCTTAGGCCGGACTAGCGGGTACGAGCAGTACTTC.

This clone has just a few counts. The rearrangement joins TRBV6-5 to TRBJ1-1; D is possibly TRBD1 (6 bases). This CDR3 has 15 amino acids. V lost 5 bases, J lost 0 bases, and 13 bases lay in between. Germline loops: CDR1 MNHEY, CDR2 SVGAGI. The CDR3 reads CASSTAQGLNTEAFF. DNA for the CDR3: TGTGCCAGCAGTACAGCACAGGGACTGAACACTGAAGCTTTCTTT.

The rearrangement uses TRBV5-4 and TRBJ1-3; 7 positions match TRBD1. J lost 4 bases, V lost 1 base, and 5 bases had no gene match. Germline CDR1 is SGHNT and CDR2 is YYREEE (reference sequence). This CDR3 has 15 residues. The CDR3 here is CASSLWDSGGNTIYF. Here the CDR3 DNA reads TGTGCCAGCAGCTTGTGGGACAGCGGGGGAAACACCATATATTTT. Variable domain in full (rest from reference TRBV5-4 and TRBJ1-3): ETGVTQSPTHLIKTRGQQVTLRCSSQSGHNTVSWYQQALGQGPQFIFQYYREEENGRGNFPPRFSGLQFPNYSSELNVNALELDDSALYLCASSLWDSGGNTIYFGEGSWLTVV.

The chain couples TRBV5-4 to TRBJ1-6; 10 bases fit TRBD1. With V trimmed by 4 bases and J by 10 bases, 8 bases remained unmatched. The CDR3 contains 15 residues. Germline CDR1 SGHNT, CDR2 YYREEE (reference sequence). CDR3 protein: CASSLPGQGYSPLHF. The CDR3 nucleotides are TGTGCCAGCAGCCTGCCGGGACAGGGGTACTCACCCCTCCACTTT.

This chain joins TRBV5-6 and TRBJ2-3, with D possibly being TRBD1 (8 bases). V was trimmed by 2 bases and J by 1 base, leaving 11 bases between them. The CDR3 runs 15 residues. Germline V CDR1 and CDR2: SGHDT, YYEEEE. The CDR3 DNA sequence: TGTGCCAGCAGCTTAGCGGGACAGGGCACAGATACGCAGTATTTT. Its protein product is CASSLAGQGTDTQYF.